This T cell receptor (beta chain) was captured in a study of blood T cell repertoires in COVID-19. Study information: Acute and convalescent COVID-19 specimens originated in the United States, Italy and Spain. Sources were T cells, B-cell-depleted T cells, or PBMCs; the material itself was cDNA or gDNA.

Per the authors' pipeline: Amplification of reference gene primers provided the estimated nucleated cell counts. Produced via immunoSEQ multiplex PCR; TCRdb's table is partial and in-frame only. V, J and clone size are taken as reported in that table, and D and trimming were inferred from the DNA itself. The sample carries approximately 100,000 clones, about 80% recorded once. V shed 1 base and J shed 7 bases, with 10 bases lying between them. The CDR3 length is 13 residues. Germline V gene sequence: CDR1 SGHTA, CDR2 FQGNSA. In its sample, this clone was seen once. This TCR derives from a man aged 60 to 69 with acute or convalescent COVID-19. The rearrangement joins TRBV7-2 to TRBJ1-2; D unresolved. Sequencing was done on a sample of peripheral blood. The CDR3 sequence: CASSLVRGGGYTF. CDR3 coding DNA: TGTGCCAGCAGCTTAGTGCGGGGAGGTGGCTACACCTTC.